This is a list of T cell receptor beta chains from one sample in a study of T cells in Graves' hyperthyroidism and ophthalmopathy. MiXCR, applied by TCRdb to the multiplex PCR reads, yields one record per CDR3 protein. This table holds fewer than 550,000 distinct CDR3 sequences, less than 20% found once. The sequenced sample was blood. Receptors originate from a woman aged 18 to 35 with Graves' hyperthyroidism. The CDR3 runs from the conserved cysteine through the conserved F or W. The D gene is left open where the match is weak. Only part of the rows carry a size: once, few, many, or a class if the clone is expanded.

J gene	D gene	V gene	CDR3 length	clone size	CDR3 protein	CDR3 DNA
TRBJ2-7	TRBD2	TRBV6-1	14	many	CASSPLAGTYEQYF	TGTGCCAGCAGTCCTCTAGCGGGGACCTACGAGCAGTACTTC
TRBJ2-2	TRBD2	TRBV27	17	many	CASSLQREGQNTGELFF	TGTGCCAGCAGTTTACAGCGGGAGGGGCAGAACACCGGGGAGCTGTTTTTT
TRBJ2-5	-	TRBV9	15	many	CASSVGDSLVRTQYF	TGTGCCAGCAGCGTAGGTGACTCCCTCGTGAGGACCCAGTACTTC
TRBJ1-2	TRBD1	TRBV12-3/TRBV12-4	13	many	CASSRTGAGGYTF	TGTGCCAGCAGTCGGACAGGGGCGGGGGGCTACACCTTC
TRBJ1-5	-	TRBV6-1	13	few	CASSEERFQPQHF	TGTGCCAGCAGTGAAGAGAGATTTCAGCCCCAGCATTTT
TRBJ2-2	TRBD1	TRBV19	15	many	CASNTGGAGTGELFF	TGTGCCAGTAACACAGGGGGCGCAGGCACCGGGGAGCTGTTTTTT
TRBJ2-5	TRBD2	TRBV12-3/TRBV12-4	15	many	CASSLAGGRQETQYF	TGTGCCAGCAGTTTAGCGGGAGGGAGACAAGAGACCCAGTACTTC
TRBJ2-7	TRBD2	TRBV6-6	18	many	CASSYSSGLDFLRYEQYF	TGTGCCAGCAGTTACTCCTCGGGACTAGACTTCCTTCGTTACGAGCAGTACTTC
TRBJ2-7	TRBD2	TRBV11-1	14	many	CASSSLAGVHEQYF	TGTGCCAGCAGCTCGCTAGCGGGAGTTCACGAGCAGTACTTC
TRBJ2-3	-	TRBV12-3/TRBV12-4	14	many	CATGRGGGTDTQYF	TGTGCCACGGGGAGGGGGGGAGGCACAGATACGCAGTATTTT
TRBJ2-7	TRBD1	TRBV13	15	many	CASSTTGTGSLEQYF	TGTGCCAGCAGTACGACCGGGACAGGGTCCCTCGAGCAGTACTTC
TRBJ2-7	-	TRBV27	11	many	CASRIRYEQYF	TGTGCCAGCAGGATTCGCTACGAGCAGTACTTC
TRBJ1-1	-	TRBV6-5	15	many	CASSYSRTFGTEAFF	TGTGCCAGCAGTTACTCGCGGACGTTTGGCACTGAAGCTTTCTTT
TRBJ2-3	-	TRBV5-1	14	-	CASSRWTSTDAQYF	TGCGCCAGCAGCAGATGGACGTCCACAGATGCGCAGTATTTT
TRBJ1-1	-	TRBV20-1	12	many	CSAGRFDTEAFF	TGCAGTGCTGGCCGATTTGACACTGAAGCTTTCTTT
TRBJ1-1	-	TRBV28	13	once	CATHGGGNTEAFF	TGTGCCACCCATGGGGGGGGGAACACTGAAGCTTTCTTT
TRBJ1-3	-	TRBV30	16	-	CAWSTERVPSGNTIYF	TGTGCCTGGAGTACGGAGAGGGTTCCCTCTGGAAACACCATATATTTT
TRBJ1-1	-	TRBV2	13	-	CASRPDDGTEAFF	TGTGCCAGCAGACCCGATGACGGCACTGAAGCTTTCTTT
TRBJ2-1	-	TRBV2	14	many	CASTGPGIKNEQFF	TGTGCCAGCACCGGTCCAGGGATAAAAAATGAGCAGTTCTTC
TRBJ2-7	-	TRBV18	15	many	CASSPGETEQYEQYF	TGTGCCAGCTCACCAGGGGAAACAGAGCAATACGAGCAGTACTTC
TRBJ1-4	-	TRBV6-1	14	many	CASTSRGGNEKLFF	TGTGCCAGCACCTCCAGGGGCGGTAATGAAAAACTGTTTTTT
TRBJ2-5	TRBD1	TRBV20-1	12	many	CSASGQGETQYF	TGCAGTGCTTCCGGACAGGGAGAGACCCAGTACTTC
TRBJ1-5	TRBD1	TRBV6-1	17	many	CASSGQGGIYSNQPQHF	TGTGCCAGCAGTGGGCAGGGGGGGATCTATAGCAATCAGCCCCAGCATTTT
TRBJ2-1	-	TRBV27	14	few	CASRSVSSYNEQFF	TGTGCCAGCAGATCAGTTTCTTCCTACAATGAGCAGTTCTTC
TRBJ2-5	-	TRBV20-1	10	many	CSARLETQYF	TGCAGTGCTAGGCTTGAGACCCAGTACTTC
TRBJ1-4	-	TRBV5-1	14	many	CASSLGVTDEKLFF	TGCGCCAGCAGCTTGGGGGTGACAGACGAAAAACTGTTTTTT
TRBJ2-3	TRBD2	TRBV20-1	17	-	CSTPGLAGGPSRDTQYF	TGCAGTACCCCGGGACTAGCGGGAGGCCCAAGCCGGGATACGCAGTATTTT
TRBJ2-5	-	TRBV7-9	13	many	CASSLDATETQYF	TGTGCCAGCAGCTTAGACGCCACTGAGACCCAGTACTTC
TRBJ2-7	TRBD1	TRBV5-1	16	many	CASSPDRQGASYEQYF	TGCGCCAGCAGCCCCGACCGACAGGGCGCGTCGTACGAGCAGTACTTC
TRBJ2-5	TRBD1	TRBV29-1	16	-	CSVEPEGQGAGETQYF	TGCAGCGTTGAACCCGAGGGACAGGGGGCTGGAGAGACCCAGTACTTC
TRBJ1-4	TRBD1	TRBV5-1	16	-	CASSLTGQGANEKLFF	TGCGCCAGCAGCTTAACGGGACAGGGGGCGAATGAAAAACTGTTTTTT
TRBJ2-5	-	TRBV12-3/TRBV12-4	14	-	CASSSRTFLETQYF	TGTGCCAGCAGTTCGCGGACATTTTTGGAGACCCAGTACTTC
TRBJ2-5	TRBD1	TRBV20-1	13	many	CSASGTALETQYF	TGCAGTGCTAGCGGGACAGCCCTAGAGACCCAGTACTTC
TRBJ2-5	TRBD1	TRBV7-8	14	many	CASSRDRAAETQYF	TGTGCCAGCAGCAGGGACAGGGCGGCGGAGACCCAGTACTTC
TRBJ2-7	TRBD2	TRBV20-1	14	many	CSARQLAGAGEQYF	TGCAGTGCTAGACAACTAGCGGGAGCTGGCGAGCAGTACTTC
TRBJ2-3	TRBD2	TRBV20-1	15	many	CSARGLAGITDTQYF	TGCAGTGCTAGGGGACTAGCGGGAATCACAGATACGCAGTATTTT
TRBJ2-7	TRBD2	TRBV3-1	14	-	CASSQASGRLEQYF	TGTGCCAGCAGCCAAGCTAGCGGGAGGCTCGAGCAGTACTTC
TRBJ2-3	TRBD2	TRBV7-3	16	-	CASSLPGLAGADTQYF	TGTGCCAGCAGCTTACCGGGACTAGCGGGTGCAGATACGCAGTATTTT
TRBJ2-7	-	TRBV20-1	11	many	CSAEGGSEQYF	TGCAGTGCTGAGGGGGGAAGCGAGCAGTACTTC
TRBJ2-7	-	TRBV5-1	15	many	CASSLLGVSTYEQYF	TGCGCCAGCAGCTTGCTGGGGGTTAGCACCTACGAGCAGTACTTC
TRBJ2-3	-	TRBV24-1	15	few	CATSDPPSGTDTQYF	TGTGCCACCAGTGATCCACCTTCTGGCACAGATACGCAGTATTTT
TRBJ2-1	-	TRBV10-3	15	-	CAISELTDYYNEQFF	TGTGCCATCAGTGAGTTGACTGACTATTACAATGAGCAGTTCTTC
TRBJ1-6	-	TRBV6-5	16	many	CASSYPTRDSNSPLHF	TGTGCCAGCAGTTACCCTACGAGGGATTCTAATTCACCCCTCCACTTT
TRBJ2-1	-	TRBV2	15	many	CASSLTLVLYNEQFF	TGTGCCAGCAGCCTTACACTAGTACTATACAATGAGCAGTTCTTC
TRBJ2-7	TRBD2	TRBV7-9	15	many	CASSPGLAANYEQYF	TGTGCCAGCAGCCCGGGACTAGCGGCTAACTACGAGCAGTACTTC
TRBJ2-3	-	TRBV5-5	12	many	CASSSTGHTQYF	TGTGCCAGCAGCTCAACAGGGCATACGCAGTATTTT